This T cell receptor beta chain was sequenced for a study of T cells expressing NK-cell markers. Whole-study context: Sorted T-cell subsets CD3+CD56+NKG2C+, CD3+CD56+NKG2C- and CD3+CD56-NKG2C+ were TCR beta-sequenced. Seropositivity for HCMV was found in seven of the eight sequenced donors, with one seronegative.

TCRdb re-called the 5' RACE reads; every CDR3 protein appears as one record, without DNA. The listing records 450,000 to 600,000 distinct CDR3 sequences. This CDR3 region has 13 residues. Germline V gives CDR1 SGDLS, CDR2 YYNGEE. Input material: blood T cells: a sorted CD56 or NKG2C T cell subset, CD4+ or CD8+ T cells, or bulk PBMC T cells (not recorded which). The sequence was collected from a man younger than 35 in good health. The V call is TRBV9, the J call TRBJ2-1; checking the TCRdb D call of TRBD1 is not possible without DNA. The CDR3 loop is CASSAPGVNGQFF.